Detailed here is one T cell receptor beta chain. What it recognizes is unknown. This record comes from a study of CD4 T cells in relation to SARS-CoV-2 and coronaviruses. 10^5 naive or memory CD4+ cells were cultured with CEF peptides for more than nine days. Survey-level TCR-beta sequencing used DNA from CEF-cultured naive and memory CD4+ T cells. Clones were read by immunoSEQ multiplex PCR, and TCRdb kept only the in-frame ones, dropping some. The sample holds tens of thousands of clones, under 80% seen once. Sequencing input: memory CD4+ T cells from PBMCs, cultured in vitro. This sequence originates from an adult with COVID-19.

The CDR3 DNA follows: TGTGCCAGCTCACCCGCTGATACGCAGTATTTT. Translated, it gives CASSPADTQYF. This chain joins TRBV18 and TRBJ2-3, with D unclear. The germline CDR1 and CDR2 sequences are KGHSH and LQKENI. This CDR3 is built from 11 residues. Trimming left V 3 bases short and J 6 bases short, with 4 bases between. Full variable domain (rest looked up from reference TRBV18 and TRBJ2-3): NAGVMQNPRHLVRRRGQEARLRCSPMKGHSHVYWYRQLPEEGLKFMVYLQKENIIDESGMPKERFSAEFPKEGPSILRIQQVVRGDSAAYFCASSPADTQYFGPGTRLTVL.